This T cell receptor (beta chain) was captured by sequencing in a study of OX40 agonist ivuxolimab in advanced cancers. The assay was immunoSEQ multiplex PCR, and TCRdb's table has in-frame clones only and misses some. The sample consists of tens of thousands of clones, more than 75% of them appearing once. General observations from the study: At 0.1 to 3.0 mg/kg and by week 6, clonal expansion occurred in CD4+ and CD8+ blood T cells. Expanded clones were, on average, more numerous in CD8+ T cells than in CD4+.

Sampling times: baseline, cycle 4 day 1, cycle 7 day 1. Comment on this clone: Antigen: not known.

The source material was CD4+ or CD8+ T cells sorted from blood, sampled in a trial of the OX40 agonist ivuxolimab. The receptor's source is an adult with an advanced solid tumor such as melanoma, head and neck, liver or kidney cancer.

CDR3 sequence (DNA): TGTGCCAGCAGTGTGGCGGGGCGAAGCACAGATACGCAGTATTTT. This gives the protein CASSVAGRSTDTQYF. The chain couples TRBV2 to TRBJ2-3; D perhaps matches TRBD2 (6 bases). Trimming took off 4 bases at V and 0 bases at J, with 11 bases between the two ends. Germline V gene data show CDR1 as SNHLY and CDR2 as FYNNEI. The CDR3 length is 15 residues.